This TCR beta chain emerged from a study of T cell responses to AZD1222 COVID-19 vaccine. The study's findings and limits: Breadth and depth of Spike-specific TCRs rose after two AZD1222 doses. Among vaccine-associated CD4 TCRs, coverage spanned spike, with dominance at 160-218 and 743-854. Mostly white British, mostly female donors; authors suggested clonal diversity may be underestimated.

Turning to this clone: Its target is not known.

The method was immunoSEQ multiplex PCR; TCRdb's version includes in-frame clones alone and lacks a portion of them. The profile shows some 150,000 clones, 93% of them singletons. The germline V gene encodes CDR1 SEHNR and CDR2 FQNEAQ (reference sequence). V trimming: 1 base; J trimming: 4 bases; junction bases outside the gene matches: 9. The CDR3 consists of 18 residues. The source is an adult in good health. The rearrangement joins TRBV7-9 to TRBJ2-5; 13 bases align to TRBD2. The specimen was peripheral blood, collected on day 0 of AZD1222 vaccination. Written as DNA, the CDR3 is TGTGCCAGCAGCTTAGGACAACTGGGACTAGCGGGACGAGAGACCCAGTACTTC. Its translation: CASSLGQLGLAGRETQYF.